Each of the 29 T cell receptor beta chains below was sequenced from the same sample in a study of regulatory T cells in long-lasting Graves disease. The time point denotes: newly diagnosed GD, antithyroid drugs for less than 3 months. Researchers made the TCR library from RNA that was extracted from PBMCs. CDR3-region Arm-PCR and iRepertoire HTBI primers produced the TCR beta libraries. TCRdb redid the calling of the multiplex PCR reads with MiXCR, one entry per CDR3 protein. The sample consists of approximately 350,000 distinct CDR3 sequences, around 16% of them appearing once. These sequences were also reported in another study, on T cells in Graves' hyperthyroidism and ophthalmopathy.

This specimen was peripheral blood mononuclear cells (PBMCs), taken at new diagnosis, from a patient treated with antithyroid drugs. All receptors come from a young woman with Graves disease.

This clonotype came up a few times. The genes are TRBV29-1 and TRBJ1-6; D ambiguous. CDR1 and CDR2 from the germline V gene are SQVTM and ANQGSEA. V lost 7 bases, J lost 8 bases, and 18 bases lay in between. This CDR3 comprises 14 residues. CDR3: CSGFASGRDSPLHF. CDR3 sequence (DNA): TGCAGCGGCTTTGCGTCCGGTAGGGATTCACCCCTCCACTTT.

In its sample, this clonotype was seen once. Here the CDR3 reads CASSYVRQGGSYEQYF. CDR3 in DNA: TGCGCCAGCAGCTATGTAAGACAGGGAGGTTCCTACGAGCAGTACTTC. The chain uses TRBV5-1 and TRBJ2-7, with a tentative D call TRBD1 (7 bases). The V end was cut by 3 bases, the J end by 1 base, with 17 bases between. Germline values: CDR1 SGHRS, CDR2 YFSETQ. CDR3 size: 16 residues.

This clonotype was counted at least ten times. This chain uses TRBV20-1 with TRBJ1-5; D is ambiguous. The CDR3 runs to 12 residues. Germline CDR1 is DFQATT and CDR2 is SNEGSKA (reference sequence). V shed 1 base and J shed 8 bases, with 9 bases lying between them. The CDR3 region is CSARVALEPQHF. CDR3 in DNA: TGCAGTGCTAGAGTGGCCCTGGAGCCCCAGCATTTT.

V gene TRBV28 combines with J gene TRBJ2-5; 8 nucleotides match TRBD2. V gave up 5 bases and J gave up 4 bases; unmatched junction bases: 12. CDR1 and CDR2 from the germline V gene are MDHEN and SYDVKM. The CDR3 is 16 residues long. Here the CDR3 DNA reads TGTGCCAGCAGTGAAATCCGGAGCGGGGGAGGAGAGACCCAGTACTTC. Amino acid sequence: CASSEIRSGGGETQYF.

At least ten counts were recorded for this clonotype. The chain recombines TRBV6-1 with TRBJ1-4, with 7 bases matching TRBD1. Germline-derived CDR1 and CDR2 are MNHNS and SASEGT. V was pared by 10 bases and J by 10 bases, with 18 bases of the junction left unmatched. The CDR3 extends over 15 amino acids. DNA of the CDR3: TGTGCCACCCAGGGGGTGGCTAGGGGTGTTGGAAAACTGTTTTTT. The encoded protein is CATQGVARGVGKLFF.

This clonotype was found many times. This rearrangement joins TRBV6-2 or TRBV6-3 to TRBJ2-7; D may be TRBD1 (6 bases). V was cut by 6 bases and J by 3 bases, with 15 bases left in between. Germline values: CDR1 MNHEY, CDR2 SVGEGT. The CDR3 is 14 amino acids. The CDR3 DNA is TGTGCCAGCAGGGGGCCGGGACATGACTACGAGCAGTACTTC. Translated, it gives CASRGPGHDYEQYF.

This clonotype was seen ten or more times. The genes are TRBV30 and TRBJ1-6; D gene ambiguous. Germline V gene lookup returns CDR1 GTSNPN and CDR2 SVGIG (reference sequence). Trimming cost V 8 bases and J 16 bases, with 24 bases left between them. The length of the CDR3 is 13 residues. The CDR3 sequence: CANSPQATDELHF. In DNA, the CDR3 is TGTGCCAATTCACCGCAGGCCACGGATGAGCTCCACTTT. The variable domain in full, with the rest retrieved from reference TRBV30 and TRBJ1-6, is SQTIHQWPATLVQPVGSPLSLECTVEGTSNPNLYWYRQAAGRGLQLLFYSVGIGQISSEVPQNLSASRPQDRQFILSSKKLLLSDSGFYLCANSPQATDELHFGNGTRLTVT.

This clonotype was seen at least ten times. The CDR3 spells CASSEAILAGVNEQFF. In nucleotides, the CDR3 is TGTGCCAGCAGTGAAGCGATCCTAGCGGGAGTCAATGAGCAGTTCTTC. The genes are TRBV6-2 or TRBV6-3 and TRBJ2-1, with 10 bases identical to TRBD2. This CDR3 has 16 amino acids. The J segment lost 6 bases and the V segment lost 5 bases, leaving 10 bases of the junction unmatched. Germline V gene sequence: CDR1 MNHEY, CDR2 SVGEGT.

The chain joins TRBV7-9 to TRBJ2-7; TRBD2 matches 7 bases. V trimming: 3 bases; J trimming: 2 bases; junction bases outside the gene matches: 7. The V gene's germline CDR1 is SEHNR and CDR2 FQNEAQ (reference sequence). CDR3 size: 15 residues. CDR3 sequence reads: CASSFPEAGAYEQYF. As DNA, the CDR3 is TGTGCCAGCAGCTTCCCCGAGGCGGGGGCCTACGAGCAGTACTTC.

This clonotype was seen only a few times. With only one base between it and a far larger clone, this is likely a read error. The rearrangement joins TRBV11-2 to TRBJ2-5; the D gene is possibly TRBD2 (5 bases). The J call could be wrong; TRBJ2-1 is a better fit for the DNA end. The CDR3 runs to 13 residues. Germline V gene lookup returns CDR1 SGHAT and CDR2 FQNNGV. CDR3 coding DNA: TGTGCCAGCAGCGGAGGCATAGGGAATGAGCAGTTCTTC. Residues: CASSGGIGNEQFF.

This clonotype came up once. This chain connects TRBV5-6 to TRBJ2-7; 8 positions agree with TRBD2. The germline V gene has CDR1 SGHDT and CDR2 YYEEEE. CDR3 length equals 15 residues. V lost 0 bases to trimming and J lost 2 bases; unmatched junction nucleotides: 4. The CDR3 loop reads CASSLEGSGAYEQYF. CDR3 DNA: TGTGCCAGCAGCTTGGAAGGTAGCGGGGCCTACGAGCAGTACTTC.

This clonotype was counted a few times. J is TRBJ1-5 and V is TRBV7-8; no firm D call. The V gene lost 5 bases and the J gene lost 2 bases, with 10 bases spanning the gap. This CDR3 spans 14 amino acids. Germline V CDR1 and CDR2: SGHVS, FQNEAQ. The CDR3 bases are TGTGCCAGCAGCCCGCAATCGGGCAATCAGCCCCAGCATTTT. Its translation: CASSPQSGNQPQHF. The entire variable domain, with the rest obtained from reference TRBV7-8 and TRBJ1-5, is as follows: GAGVSQSPRYKVAKRGQDVALRCDPISGHVSLFWYQQALGQGPEFLTYFQNEAQLDKSGLPSDRFFAERPEGSVSTLKIQRTQQEDSAVYLCASSPQSGNQPQHFGDGTRLSIL.

Regarding this clonotype: A single base is all that separates this from a far larger clone, so a read error is likely. The chain uses TRBV2 and TRBJ2-3; 8 bases are a match to TRBD1. CDR1 is SNHLY and CDR2 is FYNNEI in the germline V gene. CDR3 size: 15 residues. CDR3 DNA: TGTGCCAGCAGCCGATGGACAGGGTCAGAGGGGACCCGGTACTTC. It yields the protein CASSRWTGSEGTRYF.

This clonotype has a count of ten or more. The chain combines TRBV7-9 with TRBJ1-2; TRBD1 matches at 7 bases. Germline CDR1 and CDR2: SEHNR and FQNEAQ (reference sequence). Unmatched junction bases numbered 11, after V lost 8 bases and J lost 5 bases. This CDR3 has 14 residues. CDR3 DNA sequence: TGTGCCAGCTATACCAAAGACAGGGATTATGGCTACACCTTC. Translated, it gives CASYTKDRDYGYTF. The whole variable domain, filled in from reference TRBV7-9 and TRBJ1-2, reads DTGVSQNPRHKITKRGQNVTFRCDPISEHNRLYWYRQTLGQGPEFLTYFQNEAQLEKSRLLSDRFSAERPKGSFSTLEIQRTEQGDSAMYLCASYTKDRDYGYTFGSGTRLTVV.

In its sample, this clonotype was seen many times. CDR3 coding DNA: TGTGCCAGCAGCGCTATAGCGGGAGGGCCTTCCGAGCAGTACTTC. Translated: CASSAIAGGPSEQYF. The chain links TRBV6-1 to TRBJ2-7, with 11 nucleotides matching TRBD2. In germline, CDR1 is MNHNS, CDR2 SASEGT. Unmatched junction bases numbered 10, after V lost 6 bases and J lost 6 bases. The CDR3 consists of 15 residues.

This clonotype was seen more than once but under ten times. This chain joins TRBV5-1 and TRBJ2-3; the D call may be TRBD1 or TRBD2 (5 bases each). Germline lookup yields CDR1 SGHRS and CDR2 YFSETQ. The CDR3 is made up of 17 amino acids. Trimming pared 1 base from V and 1 base from J, leaving 16 bases between. CDR3 in DNA: TGCGCCAGCAGCTTGAACGTTTTGGGGGAGCGCACAGATACGCAGTATTTT. Its translation is CASSLNVLGERTDTQYF.

This clonotype was observed many times. The chain links TRBV20-1 to TRBJ1-1; TRBD1 matches 7 bases. With V trimmed by 6 bases and J by 5 bases, 6 bases remained unmatched. Looked up from germline, CDR1 is DFQATT and CDR2 is SNEGSKA (reference sequence). The CDR3 is 12 amino acids. CDR3 nucleotide sequence: TGCAGTGCCACGACAGGGCGGACTGAAGCTTTCTTT. It translates to CSATTGRTEAFF.

This clonotype was recorded at least ten times. CDR3: CASSRGLAGGYTDTQYF. The CDR3 nucleotides are TGTGCCAGCAGCCGGGGACTAGCGGGGGGTTACACAGATACGCAGTATTTT. The chain has TRBV3-1 and TRBJ2-3, with TRBD2 identical over 15 bases. Losses at the gene ends were 4 bases for V and 2 bases for J; bases not matched to a gene: 4. This CDR3 is 17 amino acids long. CDR1 is LGHDT, CDR2 YNNKEL, per germline (reference sequence).

Comment on this clonotype: The CDR3 ends on some other residue instead of the conserved phenylalanine or tryptophan, so this is likely a read error. The J gene is TRBJ1-6, the V gene TRBV7-8; possibly TRBD1 for D (6 bases). Germline values: CDR1 SGHVS, CDR2 FQNEAQ. The CDR3 totals 16 residues. V gave up 2 bases and J gave up 7 bases, with 15 bases separating them. CDR3: CASSLITGSRNSPLHL. The CDR3 nucleotides are TGTGCCAGCAGCTTAATTACAGGGAGCCGGAATTCACCCCTCCACCTT.

There are a few counts of this clonotype. The gene calls are TRBV6-2 or TRBV6-3 and TRBJ1-1; D remains unclear. Per germline, CDR1 MNHEY and CDR2 SVGEGT. The CDR3 runs to 13 residues. V gave up 2 bases and J gave up 6 bases, with 10 bases separating them. The CDR3 nucleotides are TGTGCCAGCAGTTACCTTGGAAGACCTGAAGCTTTCTTT. Translation gives CASSYLGRPEAFF.

This clonotype has at least ten counts. The V call is TRBV4-2, the J call TRBJ2-7, with D maybe TRBD2 (6 bases). V was trimmed by 3 bases and J by 0 bases, leaving 12 bases between them. The CDR3 spans 15 residues. Looked up from germline, CDR1 is LGHNA and CDR2 is YNFKEQ. In DNA form, the CDR3 reads TGTGCCAGCAGCCATCTCCGGGAGCTCTCCTACGAGCAGTACTTC. Translating it yields CASSHLRELSYEQYF.

This clonotype was seen at least ten times. This chain links TRBV3-1 with TRBJ1-1, with D hard to call. The germline V and J ends were trimmed by 1 base and 4 bases, with 16 bases remaining between them. Germline V gene sequence: CDR1 LGHDT, CDR2 YNNKEL (reference sequence). The CDR3 length is 16 residues. The CDR3 bases are TGTGCCAGCAGCCAAGGGGTCGTTGAGGGTAGCACTGAAGCTTTCTTT. Its protein product is CASSQGVVEGSTEAFF.

This clonotype has ten or more counts. The chain is built from TRBV2 and TRBJ2-7; D call uncertain. Trimming pared 0 bases from V and 11 bases from J, leaving 11 bases between. The CDR3 spans 12 residues. Germline CDR1 and CDR2: SNHLY and FYNNEI. CDR3 loop: CASSEATGLKYF. The CDR3 DNA sequence: TGTGCCAGCAGTGAAGCAACCGGGCTAAAGTACTTC.

This clonotype was seen many times. The V gene is TRBV30, the J gene TRBJ2-2, with TRBD2 matching 13 bases. Germline loops: CDR1 GTSNPN, CDR2 SVGIG (reference sequence). The CDR3 is made up of 15 amino acids. V was pared by 3 bases and J by 6 bases, with 4 bases of the junction left unmatched. CDR3 coding DNA: TGTGCCTGGAGACTAGCGGGGGGGCCGGCCGGGGAGCTGTTTTTT. Amino acids: CAWRLAGGPAGELFF.

There are many counts of this clonotype. The rearrangement joins TRBV20-1 to TRBJ2-5; D is ambiguous. Trimming stripped 2 bases from V and 2 bases from J, with 18 bases between. Germline lookup yields CDR1 DFQATT and CDR2 SNEGSKA (reference sequence). The CDR3 has 16 amino acids. For the CDR3, the DNA is TGCAGTGCTAGACCTTTCATACTGCTGGGGCAAGAGACCCAGTACTTC. Translating gives CSARPFILLGQETQYF.

The rearrangement joins TRBV20-1 to TRBJ1-2; possibly TRBD1 for D (6 bases). The CDR3 loop spans 12 amino acids. In germline, CDR1 is DFQATT, CDR2 SNEGSKA (reference sequence). Trimming removed 3 bases at V and 8 bases at J, with 13 bases between. The CDR3 DNA is TGCAGTGCTAGCGGACAGTACGGCGGCTACACCTTC. Encoded protein: CSASGQYGGYTF.

There are many counts of this clonotype. This sequence joins TRBV20-1 and TRBJ2-7; maybe TRBD2 (5 bases). Trimming removed 6 bases from V and 7 bases from J, with 19 bases in between. CDR1 is DFQATT and CDR2 is SNEGSKA in the germline V gene (reference sequence). This CDR3 contains 13 residues. The CDR3 DNA reads TGCAGTGCGCCCGAGGGAACTTTCGGGGAGCAGTACTTC. Translated, it gives CSAPEGTFGEQYF.

The chain carries TRBV7-2 and TRBJ2-2; maybe TRBD1 (5 bases). This CDR3 comprises 14 residues. Germline V lookup: CDR1 SGHTA, CDR2 FQGNSA. V dropped 7 bases and J dropped 3 bases, with 12 bases sitting between them. This CDR3 reads CASTRDRYTGELFF. The CDR3 bases are TGTGCCAGCACAAGAGACAGATACACCGGGGAGCTGTTTTTT.

Notes on this clonotype: It is likely a read error: a sequence one base away is far more abundant. The genes are TRBV2 and TRBJ2-7, with D hard to call. The CDR3 is 11 amino acids. Germline V lookup: CDR1 SNHLY, CDR2 FYNNEI. Trimming took 4 bases from V and 9 from J, leaving 10 bases between them. Here the CDR3 reads CASSVGDRQYF. Written as DNA, the CDR3 is TGTGCCAGCAGTGTTGGGGATAGGCAGTACTTC. The full variable domain, in which reference TRBV2 and TRBJ2-7 provide the parts outside the CDR3, is EPEVTQTPSHQVTQMGQEVILRCVPISNHLYFYWYRQILGQKVEFLVSFYNNEISEKSEIFDDQFSVERPDGSNFTLKIRSTKLEDSAMYFCASSVGDRQYFGPGTRLTVT.